Presented here are 21 T cell receptor beta chains from one specimen sequenced in a study of post-analysis software for immune sequencing data. Study-level findings and limits: Several TRBV segments occurring more often in patients than controls included TRBV5-6, TRBV5-1 and TRBV20-1.

No antigen has been assigned to these receptors. Prepared libraries of TCR beta cDNA carried unique molecular identifiers. TCRdb reanalysed the PCR reads using MiXCR and keeps one entry per CDR3 protein. The table has roughly 700,000 distinct CDR3 sequences, just under 30% seen once; the top ten hold 0.56%. Sequences were obtained from blood. The receptors were sampled from a girl aged 5 to 17 with multiple sclerosis.

This chain connects TRBV20-1 to TRBJ2-4; TRBD2 might be the D (5 bases). The V gene lost 3 bases and the J gene lost 10 bases, with 10 bases spanning the gap. Germline lookup yields CDR1 DFQATT and CDR2 SNEGSKA (reference sequence). The CDR3 has 11 amino acids. The CDR3 here is CSASSTRIQYF. CDR3 DNA: TGCAGTGCTAGTTCTACTAGGATTCAGTACTTC.

The chain recombines TRBV20-1 with TRBJ2-1, with TRBD2 matching 8 bases. CDR1 DFQATT and CDR2 SNEGSKA come from the germline V gene (reference sequence). This CDR3 comprises 17 residues. The V segment lost 5 bases and the J segment 3 bases; nucleotides outside the gene matches: 15. CDR3 nucleotide sequence: TGCAGTGCTCCACCCCGTCAACTAGCGGTGTACTACAATGAGCAGTTCTTC. Its protein is CSAPPRQLAVYYNEQFF.

The chain employs TRBV18 and TRBJ2-7; either TRBD1 or TRBD2 may supply D (6 bases each). The CDR3 contains 13 residues. In germline, CDR1 is KGHSH, CDR2 LQKENI. V shed 5 bases and J shed 1 base, with 9 bases lying between them. Written as DNA, the CDR3 is TGTGCCAGCTCAGGGGGGACATCCTACGAGCAGTACTTC. Its translation is CASSGGTSYEQYF.

This chain links TRBV27 with TRBJ2-3; unclear D gene. V gave up 7 bases and J gave up 1 base, with 15 bases separating them. Germline loops: CDR1 MNHEY, CDR2 SMNVEV (reference sequence). The CDR3 length is 15 residues. The DNA for the CDR3 is TGTGCCAGCACGACCTTAATGTCGGGCACAGATACGCAGTATTTT. It specifies CASTTLMSGTDTQYF.

The rearrangement joins TRBV28 to TRBJ2-1; 9 bases fit TRBD2. The V gene's germline CDR1 is MDHEN and CDR2 SYDVKM. The CDR3 has 18 amino acids. V lost 2 bases and J lost 10; bases outside the gene matches: 18. The CDR3 region has the DNA TGTGCCAGCAGTTTAGTCTACCAGCGGGAGGATAGAAGGTACGAGCAGTTCTTC. Its protein is CASSLVYQREDRRYEQFF.

V gene TRBV5-1 combines with J gene TRBJ1-1; D not resolved. The CDR3 sequence is 14 residues long. CDR1 and CDR2 from the germline V gene are SGHRS and YFSETQ. V lost 0 bases and J lost 1, with 7 bases in between. The DNA for the CDR3 is TGCGCCAGCAGCTTGGACCAGACGAACACTGAAGCTTTCTTT. Translation: CASSLDQTNTEAFF.

The chain joins TRBV20-1 to TRBJ2-1; maybe TRBD2 (5 bases). Germline V lookup: CDR1 DFQATT, CDR2 SNEGSKA (reference sequence). The ends were cut back, 5 bases at V and 4 bases at J, with 15 bases in the middle. This CDR3 has 14 residues. The CDR3 DNA reads as TGCAGTGCTCGCGGACTTCTCCAATACAATGAGCAGTTCTTC. This gives the protein CSARGLLQYNEQFF.

The chain combines TRBV12-3 or TRBV12-4 with TRBJ1-1; perhaps TRBD1 as D (5 bases). This CDR3 has 14 amino acids. Trimming shortened V by 0 bases and J by 4 bases, and 9 bases separated the two germline ends. The CDR3 coding sequence is TGTGCCAGCAGTTTAGCAGGGACTTTCACTGAAGCTTTCTTT. This codes for CASSLAGTFTEAFF.

This clonotype appeared a few times. This chain links TRBV28 with TRBJ2-7, with D uncertain. This CDR3 spans 15 amino acids. Germline V gene lookup returns CDR1 MDHEN and CDR2 SYDVKM. Trimming stripped 6 bases from V and 4 bases from J, with 19 bases between. The CDR3 DNA sequence: TGTGCCAGCAGCGGAAAAGGGAAGCCGAATTACGAGCAGTACTTC. This gives the protein CASSGKGKPNYEQYF.

The V gene is TRBV7-9, the J gene TRBJ1-1, with 12 bases that match TRBD1. The germline V gene encodes CDR1 SEHNR and CDR2 FQNEAQ (reference sequence). CDR3 length: 15 residues. J was trimmed by 4 bases and V by 5 bases; bases with no gene match: 5. CDR3 amino acids: CASSPGQGAFTEAFF. As DNA, the CDR3 is TGTGCCAGCAGCCCGGGACAGGGGGCTTTCACTGAAGCTTTCTTT.

This sequence joins TRBV6-1 and TRBJ2-1, with 10 positions matching TRBD2. In germline, CDR1 is MNHNS, CDR2 SASEGT. V shed 6 bases, J shed 5 bases, and the junction held 7 bases outside the gene matches. CDR3 length equals 15 residues. CDR3 DNA: TGTGCCAGCAGCGTACTAGCGGGGCAAGACAATGAGCAGTTCTTC. It is translated as CASSVLAGQDNEQFF.

V gene TRBV24-1 combines with J gene TRBJ1-4, with 11 positions matching TRBD1. CDR1 and CDR2 from the germline V gene are KGHDR and SFDVKD. Losses at the gene ends were 4 bases for V and 6 bases for J; bases not matched to a gene: 6. This CDR3 contains 16 residues. CDR3 sequence (DNA): TGTGCCACCAGTGACCCTGGACAGGGGGCAGATGAAAAACTGTTTTTT. Translation: CATSDPGQGADEKLFF.

V gene TRBV10-3 combines with J gene TRBJ2-1; 12 bases agree with TRBD1. This CDR3 region has 16 residues. The germline V gene encodes CDR1 ENHRY and CDR2 SYGVKD. J gave up 9 bases and V 10 bases, and 16 bases lay outside the gene matches. The CDR3 region is CATDSGTGGASGEQFF. CDR3 sequence (DNA): TGTGCCACCGACTCCGGGACAGGGGGCGCCTCGGGTGAGCAGTTCTTC.

This clonotype appeared many times. The V gene is TRBV29-1, the J gene TRBJ2-1; D not certain. The CDR3 is 14 residues long. Trimming left V 3 bases short and J 5 bases short, with 14 bases between. Germline V gene sequence: CDR1 SQVTM, CDR2 ANQGSEA. CDR3 DNA: TGCAGCGTTGATGGCCCCTGGTCGAACAATGAGCAGTTCTTC. Protein sequence: CSVDGPWSNNEQFF.

This clonotype was detected a few times. The rearrangement uses TRBV7-9 and TRBJ2-1; D is unclear. The CDR3 contains 15 residues. The germline V and J ends were trimmed by 8 bases and 0 bases, with 14 bases remaining between them. The V gene's germline CDR1 is SEHNR and CDR2 FQNEAQ (reference sequence). CDR3 DNA sequence: TGTGCCAGCTCATTTGGGCTTACCTCCTACAATGAGCAGTTCTTC. It codes for CASSFGLTSYNEQFF.

The chain combines TRBV7-9 with TRBJ2-5, with a tentative D call TRBD1 (5 bases). CDR3 length equals 14 residues. Trimming removed 5 bases from V and 4 bases from J, with 14 bases in between. CDR1 and CDR2 (germline): SEHNR, FQNEAQ (reference sequence). In nucleotides, the CDR3 is TGTGCCAGCAGCCCCGCCTGGGGCGTAGAGACCCAGTACTTC. It translates to CASSPAWGVETQYF.

The chain joins TRBV20-1 to TRBJ2-3; 8 bases align to TRBD1. Germline trimming cut 6 bases from V and 5 bases from J; bases unmatched to any gene: 13. From germline, CDR1 is DFQATT and CDR2 SNEGSKA (reference sequence). This CDR3 spans 15 amino acids. CDR3 nucleotides: TGCAGTGCCCCGGGGACAGGCATTTTTAGAGATACGCAGTATTTT. It encodes CSAPGTGIFRDTQYF.

As concerns this clonotype: No conserved phenylalanine or tryptophan is present at the end of the CDR3, so a read error is the likely explanation. The chain uses TRBV20-1 and TRBJ2-3; D is perhaps TRBD1 or TRBD2 (5 bases each). Trimming left V 4 bases short and J 1 base short, with 18 bases between. Per the germline V gene, CDR1 is DFQATT and CDR2 is SNEGSKA (reference sequence). The CDR3 covers 16 residues. CDR3 residues: CSAKAVLRGGTDTQYC. The CDR3 DNA sequence: TGCAGTGCTAAGGCGGTTCTGAGGGGTGGCACAGATACGCAGTATTGT.

This clonotype was counted between two and nine times. The chain is built from TRBV29-1 and TRBJ1-2; D not certain. The ends were cut back, 5 bases at V and 5 bases at J, with 6 bases in the middle. CDR1 SQVTM and CDR2 ANQGSEA come from the germline V gene. CDR3 length: 10 residues. CDR3 nucleotide sequence: TGCAGCGTTAGGGAGTATGGCTACACCTTC. Translating it yields CSVREYGYTF. The complete variable domain, with remaining parts taken from reference TRBV29-1 and TRBJ1-2, reads SAVISQKPSRDICQRGTSLTIQCQVDSQVTMMFWYRQQPGQSLTLIATANQGSEATYESGFVIDKFPISRPNLTFSTLTVSNMSPEDSSIYLCSVREYGYTFGSGTRLTVV.

This clonotype has a handful of counts. V is TRBV20-1 and J is TRBJ2-1, with 9 bases identical to TRBD2. The CDR3 is 15 amino acids. The ends lost 1 base at V and 12 bases at J; junction bases unmatched: 13. The germline CDR1 and CDR2 sequences are DFQATT and SNEGSKA (reference sequence). CDR3 sequence reads: CSARGSSGTRTGQFF. In DNA, the CDR3 is TGCAGTGCTAGAGGGTCTAGCGGGACCCGCACGGGGCAGTTCTTC.

This clonotype has a handful of counts. The V gene is TRBV20-1, the J gene TRBJ2-1; possibly TRBD2 for D (5 bases). Germline V gene data show CDR1 as DFQATT and CDR2 as SNEGSKA (reference sequence). This CDR3 contains 14 residues. V lost 7 bases, J lost 1 base, and 14 bases lay in between. CDR3 nucleotide sequence: TGCAGTGAGAGGTCGAGGGCGTCCTACAATGAGCAGTTCTTC. As protein: CSERSRASYNEQFF.